Below, one T cell receptor beta chain is given with its context. Antigen unknown. Trimming removed 0 bases at V and 11 bases at J, with 17 bases between. This CDR3 spans 16 amino acids. Germline-derived CDR1 and CDR2 are MNHEY and SVGAGI. 60 Vbeta and 13 Jbeta primers were used in PCR. Sequencing used immunoSEQ multiplex PCR; TCRdb keeps in-frame clones, though not all of them. This listing includes about 58,000 clones. This entry is derived from a study of cytomegalovirus exposure and HLA in healthy donors. As for the study in general: Out of roughly 200 million T cells, an earlier analysis found about 100 million unique TCR beta sequences in total. Study-wide results and caveats: The study flagged around 150 TCR beta chains as cytomegalovirus-associated.

The receptor was isolated from a young woman in good health and CMV-seronegative. Sequenced sample: PBMCs. The gene calls are TRBV6-5 and TRBJ1-6, with a weak D call TRBD1 (5 bases). CDR3 sequence: CASSYSIAQGSTPLHF. The CDR3 region has the DNA TGTGCCAGCAGTTACTCGATAGCCCAGGGTAGTACACCCCTCCACTTT.